Listed here is a single T cell receptor beta chain. Its antigen is as yet unknown. The data derive from a study of T-cell memory formation after mild COVID-19. TCRdb ran MiXCR on the 5' RACE reads and lists one entry per CDR3 protein. The repertoire holds under 150,000 distinct CDR3 sequences, more than 15% seen once, with about 14% in the top ten. Study-wide findings and caveats: Pre-infection memory already had some responding clones, implying cross-reactive memory joined.

CDR1 and CDR2 (germline): MNHNS, SASEGT. This CDR3 region has 16 residues. Trimming removed 8 bases from V and 0 bases from J; junction bases left unmatched: 13. This clonotype originated in an adult woman who had mild COVID-19 (a few samples of this study predate the infection). Cell type and time point are not known. The V call is TRBV6-1, the J call TRBJ2-7; 7 positions agree with TRBD1. Sequenced material: PBMCs or a T cell subset sorted from them (not recorded which). DNA of the CDR3: TGTGCCAGCGGACTTTCTAGGGACAGAAGCTCCTACGAGCAGTACTTC. Its translation is CASGLSRDRSSYEQYF.